The sequence of this TCR beta chain was determined in a study of blood T cell repertoires in COVID-19. About the study: COVID-19 samples, acute and convalescent, were from the United States, Italy and Spain.

CDR3 length: 15 residues. V gave up 4 bases and J gave up 1 base, with 11 bases separating them. The V gene's germline CDR1 is MNHEY and CDR2 SVGAGI. In the source study's methods: How many nucleated cells were present was estimated from reference gene primer amplification. Generated by immunoSEQ multiplex PCR, the TCRdb table keeps only in-frame clones and is missing some. V, J and clone size are those of that table, while D and trimming were read from the DNA. The data show roughly 120,000 clones, less than 90% seen once. Sequences were obtained from peripheral blood. The receptor's source is a man between 65 and 80 years old with acute or convalescent COVID-19. The chain employs TRBV6-5 and TRBJ1-3; weak D call: TRBD1 (5 bases). The CDR3 sequence is CASSSKGSSGNTIYF. The CDR3 DNA is TGTGCCAGCAGTTCCAAGGGGTCTTCTGGAAACACCATATATTTT.